Following are 27 T cell receptor beta chains from one sample sequenced in a study of blood T cell repertoires in COVID-19. Method: immunoSEQ multiplex PCR; TCRdb's copy keeps in-frame clones and lacks some. The top ten hold approximately 9.1% of the sample, which has nearly 250,000 clones, approximately 85% seen once. The specimen sequenced was PBMCs or T cells enriched from blood (not recorded which). The source of these receptors is a woman aged 45-65 years with acute COVID-19.

The rearrangement joins TRBV15 to TRBJ2-7, with 7 bases fitting TRBD2. Looked up from germline, CDR1 is LNHNV and CDR2 is YYDKDF (reference sequence). The CDR3 has 15 residues. V lost 1 base, J lost 1 base, and 4 bases stayed unmatched. The CDR3 sequence: CATSRGGLDSYEQYF. As DNA, the CDR3 is TGTGCCACCAGCAGAGGCGGACTAGATTCCTACGAGCAGTACTTC.

The V call is TRBV19, the J call TRBJ1-6; D is possibly TRBD1 (5 bases). The CDR3 is 14 residues long. In germline, CDR1 is LNHDA, CDR2 SQIVND (reference sequence). Trimming removed 5 bases from V and 5 bases from J, with 10 bases in between. CDR3 sequence: CASSQDTNNSPLHF. CDR3 in DNA: TGTGCCAGTAGTCAGGACACCAATAATTCACCCCTCCACTTT.

J is TRBJ1-6 and V is TRBV6-1, with TRBD1 as a possible D gene (5 bases). CDR3 length: 16 residues. In germline, CDR1 is MNHNS, CDR2 SASEGT. V was pared by 6 bases and J by 5 bases, with 17 bases between. The CDR3 nucleotides read TGTGCCAGCAGGGAACAAGACAGAGGCCATAATTCACCCCTCCACTTT. Translation: CASREQDRGHNSPLHF.

The chain is built from TRBV6-1 and TRBJ2-7, with D tentatively TRBD2 (6 bases). CDR3 length: 13 residues. From germline, CDR1 is MNHNS and CDR2 SASEGT. V dropped 3 bases and J dropped 6 bases, with 12 bases sitting between them. CDR3 sequence: CASSDREAGEQYF. Here the CDR3 DNA reads TGTGCCAGCAGTGACAGGGAAGCGGGCGAGCAGTACTTC.

The chain recombines TRBV6-5 with TRBJ1-4; perhaps TRBD1 as D (6 bases). The CDR3 length is 15 residues. Per the germline V gene, CDR1 is MNHEY and CDR2 is SVGAGI. V lost 2 bases and J 6 bases, leaving 13 bases between the germline ends. CDR3: CASSYENRVDEKLFF. The DNA of the CDR3 is TGTGCCAGCAGTTACGAAAACAGGGTAGATGAAAAACTGTTTTTT.

The chain links TRBV19 to TRBJ1-5; the match to TRBD1 covers 7 bases. Trimming at V came to 10 bases and at J to 3 bases, leaving 9 bases not matched to a gene. Germline values: CDR1 LNHDA, CDR2 SQIVND (reference sequence). The CDR3 runs to 14 residues. CDR3 protein: CATGQDFTNQPQHF. In DNA form, the CDR3 reads TGTGCCACCGGACAGGACTTTACCAATCAGCCCCAGCATTTT.

The CDR3 is CSVTPPTGVTNYGYTF. The CDR3 nucleotides are TGCAGCGTCACACCCCCGACAGGGGTAACTAACTATGGCTACACCTTC. The rearrangement uses TRBV29-1 and TRBJ1-2, with 8 bases matching TRBD1. This CDR3 comprises 16 residues. Germline V CDR1 and CDR2: SQVTM, ANQGSEA. The ends lost 6 bases at V and 0 bases at J; junction bases unmatched: 12.

This chain joins TRBV11-3 and TRBJ1-1; D is perhaps TRBD1 (6 bases). The CDR3 sequence is 12 residues long. Germline V lookup: CDR1 SGHNT, CDR2 YENEEA. The V gene lost 8 bases and the J gene lost 5 bases, with 12 bases spanning the gap. DNA for the CDR3: TGTGCCAGCGGAGGGGGGGGAACTGAAGCTTTCTTT. It specifies CASGGGGTEAFF.

This clone was counted only a few times. The chain recombines TRBV15 with TRBJ2-3, with 9 bases that match TRBD2. The CDR3 length is 15 residues. The V gene's germline CDR1 is LNHNV and CDR2 YYDKDF (reference sequence). V shed 1 base, J shed 4 bases, and the junction held 3 bases outside the gene matches. As DNA, the CDR3 is TGTGCCACCAGCAGAGGGGCGGGGGGGGCAGATACGCAGTATTTT. Translating gives CATSRGAGGADTQYF. The full variable domain, rest sourced from reference TRBV15 and TRBJ2-3, is DAMVIQNPRYQVTQFGKPVTLSCSQTLNHNVMYWYQQKSSQAPKLLFHYYDKDFNNEADTPDNFQSRRPNTSFCFLDIRSPGLGDTAMYLCATSRGAGGADTQYFGPGTRLTVL.

V is TRBV29-1 and J is TRBJ2-4, with 8 bases fitting TRBD2. With V trimmed by 4 bases and J by 4 bases, 3 bases remained unmatched. The germline V gene has CDR1 SQVTM and CDR2 ANQGSEA. The CDR3 has 13 residues. The CDR3 loop reads CSVVAGSKNIQYF. The CDR3 nucleotides read TGCAGCGTTGTAGCGGGGAGTAAAAACATTCAGTACTTC.

The gene calls are TRBV7-2 and TRBJ2-3; 8 positions agree with TRBD2. This CDR3 is built from 15 residues. With V trimmed by 6 bases and J by 0 bases, 5 bases remained unmatched. Germline V gives CDR1 SGHTA, CDR2 FQGNSA. CDR3 DNA sequence: TGTGCCAGCAGATACGAGCGGGGGAGCACAGATACGCAGTATTTT. Its protein is CASRYERGSTDTQYF.

This clone was found many times. V and J are TRBV13 and TRBJ1-2, with a weak D call TRBD1 (6 bases). The CDR3 is 15 residues long. CDR1 is PRHDT and CDR2 is FYEKMQ in the germline V gene (reference sequence). Deletions cut 2 bases from V and 4 bases from J, with 14 bases between. CDR3 in amino acids: CASSLRGYGSYGYTF. The CDR3 nucleotides are TGTGCCAGCAGCTTAAGGGGGTACGGGTCCTATGGCTACACCTTC. The whole variable domain, remainder taken from reference TRBV13 and TRBJ1-2, is AAGVIQSPRHLIKEKRETATLKCYPIPRHDTVYWYQQGPGQDPQFLISFYEKMQSDKGSIPDRFSAQQFSDYHSELNMSSLELGDSALYFCASSLRGYGSYGYTFGSGTRLTVV.

J is TRBJ1-3 and V is TRBV7-2; TRBD1 is a possible D gene (5 bases). The CDR3 has 16 residues. Germline V lookup: CDR1 SGHTA, CDR2 FQGNSA. V lost 5 bases, J lost 5 bases, and 19 bases lay in between. The CDR3 is CASSPDRDLRRNTIYF. In DNA form, the CDR3 reads TGTGCCAGCAGCCCGGACCGGGACTTACGGAGAAACACCATATATTTT.

This sequence joins TRBV30 and TRBJ2-7; TRBD1 agrees at 8 bases. Germline CDR1 reads GTSNPN; CDR2 reads SVGIG (reference sequence). J was trimmed by 5 bases and V by 3 bases; bases with no gene match: 6. The CDR3 extends over 13 amino acids. This chain's CDR3 is CAWRAWTGNEQYF. CDR3 DNA: TGTGCCTGGAGGGCCTGGACAGGGAACGAGCAGTACTTC. Filled out from reference TRBV30 and TRBJ2-7, the complete variable domain reads SQTIHQWPATLVQPVGSPLSLECTVEGTSNPNLYWYRQAAGRGLQLLFYSVGIGQISSEVPQNLSASRPQDRQFILSSKKLLLSDSGFYLCAWRAWTGNEQYFGPGTRLTVT.

J is TRBJ1-5 and V is TRBV7-2, with 8 nucleotides matching TRBD1. CDR1 and CDR2 from the germline V gene are SGHTA and FQGNSA. This CDR3 spans 16 amino acids. With 4 bases clipped from V and 1 base from J, the junction kept 6 bases outside the gene matches. This CDR3 is CASSWTGQGSNQPQHF. DNA of the CDR3: TGTGCCAGCAGCTGGACAGGACAGGGCAGCAATCAGCCCCAGCATTTT.

The table lists this clone with a few counts. The chain couples TRBV5-1 to TRBJ2-3; maybe TRBD2 (6 bases). This CDR3 is 15 amino acids long. The germline V gene has CDR1 SGHRS and CDR2 YFSETQ. V dropped 5 bases and J dropped 5 bases, with 18 bases sitting between them. CDR3 nucleotides: TGCGCCAGCAGTCCCGGCCAGGGAGGAGTAGATACGCAGTATTTT. Translating it yields CASSPGQGGVDTQYF.

This clone was counted a single time. The chain combines TRBV27 with TRBJ1-1; weak D call: TRBD1 (6 bases). Germline assignment: CDR1 MNHEY and CDR2 SMNVEV (reference sequence). The CDR3 length is 15 residues. Trimming stripped 6 bases from V and 1 base from J, with 15 bases between. CDR3 coding DNA: TGTGCCAGCAGGCCACCGGGGGGGCGGAACACTGAAGCTTTCTTT. This translates into CASRPPGGRNTEAFF.

This chain connects TRBV3-1 (or the pseudogene TRBV3-2) to TRBJ1-2, with unresolved D. The V end lost 2 bases, the J end lost 5 bases, and 6 bases lay between the germline ends. There are 12 residues in the CDR3. In germline, CDR1 is LGHDT, CDR2 YNNKEL (reference sequence). The CDR3 region is CASSQSTYGYTF. The CDR3 DNA follows: TGTGCCAGCAGCCAATCTACGTATGGCTACACCTTC.

V usage is TRBV3-1 (or the pseudogene TRBV3-2) and J usage is TRBJ1-1; no definite D call. Germline V gene sequence: CDR1 LGHDT, CDR2 YNNKEL (reference sequence). V was pared by 2 bases and J by 2 bases, with 6 bases between. The CDR3 runs 13 residues. CDR3 protein: CASSQIKNTEAFF. The CDR3 DNA reads as TGTGCCAGCAGCCAAATAAAAAACACTGAAGCTTTCTTT.

The rearrangement uses TRBV13 and TRBJ1-6; maybe TRBD1 (6 bases). V was clipped by 5 bases and J by 7 bases, with 18 bases between them. The CDR3 spans 16 residues. Germline lookup yields CDR1 PRHDT and CDR2 FYEKMQ (reference sequence). The CDR3 DNA sequence: TGTGCCAGCAGCCACTCGGGGGGGGGCAGAAATTCACCCCTCCACTTT. This codes for CASSHSGGGRNSPLHF.

In this sample, this clone turned up a few times. This chain uses TRBV7-9 with TRBJ1-5; 7 bases align to TRBD1. This CDR3 has 16 amino acids. V shed 4 bases and J 2 bases; nucleotides not matched to a gene: 8. Germline CDR1 is SEHNR and CDR2 is FQNEAQ (reference sequence). CDR3 amino acids: CASSSIDREGNQPQHF. CDR3 DNA: TGTGCCAGCAGCTCGATCGACAGGGAGGGCAATCAGCCCCAGCATTTT. Based on the CDR3 plus reference TRBV7-9 and TRBJ1-5, the full variable domain is DTGVSQNPRHKITKRGQNVTFRCDPISEHNRLYWYRQTLGQGPEFLTYFQNEAQLEKSRLLSDRFSAERPKGSFSTLEIQRTEQGDSAMYLCASSSIDREGNQPQHFGDGTRLSIL.

This clone has a count of ten or more. This chain connects TRBV7-8 to TRBJ2-7; 7 bases map to TRBD1. Unmatched junction bases numbered 13, after V lost 4 bases and J lost 4 bases. Germline lookup yields CDR1 SGHVS and CDR2 FQNEAQ. The CDR3 is 16 residues long. The CDR3 reads CASSYPLRDSDYEQYF. The DNA of the CDR3 is TGTGCCAGCAGCTACCCACTGAGGGACAGTGATTACGAGCAGTACTTC.

V is TRBV7-2 and J is TRBJ1-1, with no clear D. In germline, CDR1 is SGHTA, CDR2 FQGNSA. The germline V and J ends were trimmed by 4 bases and 1 base, with 7 bases remaining between them. The CDR3 runs to 13 residues. The CDR3 spells CASSSTQNTEAFF. In nucleotides, the CDR3 is TGTGCCAGCAGCTCAACACAGAACACTGAAGCTTTCTTT.

In nucleotides, the CDR3 is TGTGCCAGCAGCCAAAGCCTGAATTCCTACGAGCAGTACTTC. Encoded protein: CASSQSLNSYEQYF. The chain has TRBV14 and TRBJ2-7; D gene ambiguous. Germline V gene data show CDR1 as SGHDN and CDR2 as FVKESK. Trimming took 2 bases from V and 1 from J, leaving 9 bases between them. The CDR3 runs to 14 residues.

The chain links TRBV15 to TRBJ2-1; 14 bases agree with TRBD2. Germline V gene sequence: CDR1 LNHNV, CDR2 YYDKDF (reference sequence). The junction had 7 bases not matched to a gene; V was cut back by 4 bases and J by 5 bases. CDR3 length equals 17 residues. The CDR3 sequence is CATSTRLAGGQNNEQFF. The CDR3 nucleotides read TGTGCCACCAGCACACGACTAGCGGGGGGGCAGAACAATGAGCAGTTCTTC.

In this sample, this clone turned up once. V gene TRBV9 combines with J gene TRBJ2-4, with D possibly matching TRBD1 (6 bases). The CDR3 consists of 13 residues. Germline assignment: CDR1 SGDLS and CDR2 YYNGEE. Between the trimmed V and J ends, which lost 9 bases and 1 base, there was a span of 11 bases. The CDR3 protein is CANHREAKNIQYF. CDR3 DNA sequence: TGTGCCAACCACAGGGAGGCCAAAAACATTCAGTACTTC. The whole variable domain, remainder taken from reference TRBV9 and TRBJ2-4, is DSGVTQTPKHLITATGQRVTLRCSPRSGDLSVYWYQQSLDQGLQFLIQYYNGEERAKGNILERFSAQQFPDLHSELNLSSLELGDSALYFCANHREAKNIQYFGAGTRLSVL.

This sequence joins TRBV27 and TRBJ1-1; D possibly corresponds to TRBD1 (5 bases). This CDR3 has 17 residues. Germline V lookup: CDR1 MNHEY, CDR2 SMNVEV (reference sequence). Trimming took off 3 bases at V and 0 bases at J, with 17 bases between the two ends. DNA for the CDR3: TGTGCCAGCAGTTTTTCCCGGGGGGGGACCATGAACACTGAAGCTTTCTTT. Residues: CASSFSRGGTMNTEAFF.